This TCR beta chain was captured by sequencing in a study of read filtering for tumor transcriptome and immune sequencing. Study-wide background: 8 patients were R-ISS I, more than 15 were R-ISS II, more than five were R-ISS III. Findings of the study overall: Approximately 87% of IR-seq clonotypes had a single read, yet these held approximately 3.7% of reads.

Molecular barcoded adaptors covering alpha/delta and beta/gamma chains were used on 400 ng RNA. Each CDR3 protein is one row after TCRdb ran MiXCR on the reads. The table includes 45,000 to 55,000 distinct CDR3 sequences, roughly 12% detected once. This clonotype was seen many times. Its antigen is unidentified. Germline-derived CDR1 and CDR2 are SGHNT and YYREEE (reference sequence). There are 15 residues in the CDR3. The junction had 4 bases not matched to a gene; V was cut back by 2 bases and J by 2 bases. Material for sequencing was a population of CD138-negative cells sorted from bone marrow. This sequence joins TRBV5-4 and TRBJ2-1, with 7 bases lining up with TRBD2. This receptor was taken from a donor at least 40 years old with multiple myeloma. The CDR3 here is CASSLRLAAYNEQFF. The CDR3 DNA is TGTGCCAGCAGCTTACGGCTAGCGGCCTACAATGAGCAGTTCTTC. Filled out from reference TRBV5-4 and TRBJ2-1, the complete variable domain reads ETGVTQSPTHLIKTRGQQVTLRCSSQSGHNTVSWYQQALGQGPQFIFQYYREEENGRGNFPPRFSGLQFPNYSSELNVNALELDDSALYLCASSLRLAAYNEQFFGPGTRLTVL.